The rows below give T cell receptor beta chains drawn from one sample of a study of blood T cell repertoires in COVID-19. Sequencing was performed with immunoSEQ multiplex PCR; in TCRdb, only in-frame clones are kept and a portion is missing. The sample consists of approximately 200,000 clones, 80% to 85% of them appearing once. Sequenced input: peripheral blood. Source of these receptors: an elderly woman with COVID-19, enrolled during active disease. Each CDR3 is given with its conserved first and last residue. D genes are given only for firm matches. Expanded clones get a size class; other rows say once, few or many, or leave the size out.

V	J	size	D	CDR3	DNA
TRBV10-2	TRBJ2-7	NA	TRBD1	CASSGGGGRGEQYF	TGCGCCAGCAGTGGAGGGGGCGGGCGTGGGGAGCAGTACTTC
TRBV7-9	TRBJ2-7	NA	NA	CASSFDRSAYEQYF	TGTGCCAGCAGCTTTGACCGCAGCGCCTACGAGCAGTACTTC
TRBV5-1	TRBJ2-3	NA	NA	CASSLGSRNTDTQYF	TGCGCCAGCAGCTTGGGCAGTCGAAACACAGATACGCAGTATTTT
TRBV6-5	TRBJ2-7	NA	NA	CASNPSGGYYEQYF	TGTGCCAGCAACCCTTCAGGGGGGTACTACGAGCAGTACTTC
TRBV5-4	TRBJ2-1	NA	TRBD1	CASSLDRGSYNEQFF	TGTGCCAGCAGCTTGGACAGGGGCTCCTACAATGAGCAGTTCTTC
TRBV28	TRBJ2-3	NA	TRBD2	CASSLGTSGIVSTDTQYF	TGTGCCAGCAGTTTAGGTACTAGCGGGATTGTTTCGACAGATACGCAGTATTTT
TRBV5-1	TRBJ1-2	NA	NA	CASSLGQDSNYGYTF	TGCGCCAGCAGCTTGGGTCAGGATTCTAACTATGGCTACACCTTC
TRBV28	TRBJ1-5	NA	NA	CASSLSAQPQHF	TGTGCCAGCAGCCTGAGCGCTCAGCCCCAGCATTTT
TRBV5-4	TRBJ2-1	NA	TRBD2	CASSLGAREAKDEQFF	TGTGCCAGCAGCTTGGGAGCCCGGGAGGCCAAGGATGAGCAGTTCTTC
TRBV19	TRBJ2-1	few	TRBD1	CASSGRDRGYNEQFF	TGTGCCAGTAGTGGCCGGGACAGGGGGTACAATGAGCAGTTCTTC
TRBV11-3	TRBJ2-2	few	TRBD1	CASRNRGATGELFF	TGTGCCAGCAGAAACAGGGGAGCCACCGGGGAGCTGTTTTTT
TRBV11-2	TRBJ2-3	NA	NA	CASSNLVVDTQYF	TGTGCCAGCAGCAACCTTGTAGTAGATACGCAGTATTTT
TRBV5-1	TRBJ2-1	NA	NA	CASSFTSSSYNEQFF	TGCGCCAGCAGCTTCACTAGCTCGTCCTACAATGAGCAGTTCTTC
TRBV6-1	TRBJ1-1	many	NA	CASSDLTEAFF	TGTGCCAGCAGTGATTTAACTGAAGCTTTCTTT
TRBV7-9	TRBJ1-5	few	NA	CASSQDSSNQPQHF	TGTGCCAGCAGCCAAGACAGTAGCAATCAGCCCCAGCATTTT
TRBV2	TRBJ1-5	NA	NA	CASSEQGQNQPQHF	TGTGCCAGCAGTGAACAGGGCCAAAATCAGCCCCAGCATTTT
TRBV6-6	TRBJ2-3	NA	TRBD2	CASSLPSGGGTDTQYF	TGTGCCAGCAGTCTCCCTAGCGGGGGGGGTACAGATACGCAGTATTTT
TRBV5-4	TRBJ2-5	NA	NA	CASSAPRETQYF	TGTGCCAGCAGCGCCCCCCGGGAGACCCAGTACTTC
TRBV28	TRBJ1-6	once	TRBD1	CASSLGDRDSPLHF	TGTGCCAGCAGTTTGGGCGACAGGGATTCACCCCTCCACTTT
TRBV6-2/TRBV6-3	TRBJ2-1	NA	TRBD2	CASSDAGAGGYNEQFF	TGTGCCAGCAGTGACGCTGGGGCGGGAGGTTACAATGAGCAGTTCTTC
TRBV6-2/TRBV6-3	TRBJ1-2	NA	NA	CASSYYGSGAGYTF	TGTGCCAGCAGTTACTATGGGAGTGGAGCTGGCTACACCTTC
TRBV29-1	TRBJ2-1	NA	NA	CSVGGLIYNEQFF	TGCAGCGTTGGAGGACTTATCTACAATGAGCAGTTCTTC
TRBV18	TRBJ2-3	NA	TRBD1	CASSPGQVSTDTQYF	TGTGCCAGCTCACCAGGACAGGTGTCGACAGATACGCAGTATTTT
TRBV7-8	TRBJ2-1	NA	NA	CASSPRHYNEQFF	TGTGCCAGCAGCCCCCGACACTACAATGAGCAGTTCTTC
TRBV30	TRBJ1-1	many	NA	CAYERNTEAFF	TGTGCCTATGAGCGGAACACTGAAGCTTTCTTT
TRBV5-8	TRBJ1-2	NA	TRBD1	CASSGTGVGYTF	TGTGCCAGCAGCGGAACAGGGGTGGGCTACACCTTC
TRBV10-3	TRBJ2-7	NA	TRBD2	CAISRLAVSYEQYF	TGTGCCATCAGTCGCCTAGCGGTATCCTACGAGCAGTACTTC
TRBV3-1/TRBV3-2	TRBJ2-1	NA	TRBD2	CASSQDGRGNEQFF	TGTGCCAGCAGCCAAGATGGGCGGGGGAATGAGCAGTTCTTC
TRBV12-5	TRBJ2-3	once	TRBD1	CASGLDRGRTDTQYF	TGTGCTAGTGGTTTGGACAGGGGACGCACAGATACGCAGTATTTT
TRBV6-5	TRBJ1-5	NA	TRBD1	CASSGTGYNQPQHF	TGTGCCAGCAGCGGGACAGGGTATAATCAGCCCCAGCATTTT
TRBV27	TRBJ1-4	NA	TRBD1	CASSLYFRQGLGEKLFF	TGTGCCAGCAGTTTATATTTCCGACAGGGGTTAGGTGAAAAACTGTTTTTT
TRBV11-3	TRBJ1-1	NA	TRBD1	CASSSQWGTGGGMAEAFF	TGTGCCAGCAGCTCCCAGTGGGGGACAGGGGGAGGAATGGCTGAAGCTTTCTTT
TRBV2	TRBJ2-7	NA	NA	CASSADSYYEQYF	TGTGCCAGCAGTGCTGACTCTTACTACGAGCAGTACTTC
TRBV6-5	TRBJ2-1	NA	TRBD2	CASSALAGVRNEQFF	TGTGCCAGCAGCGCCCTAGCGGGAGTCAGGAATGAGCAGTTCTTC
TRBV4-2	TRBJ1-6	NA	TRBD1	CASSQVAQGVNSPLHF	TGTGCCAGCAGCCAAGTGGCACAGGGGGTAAATTCACCCCTCCACTTT
TRBV5-6	TRBJ2-7	NA	TRBD2	CASSSAVMLAGGEQYF	TGTGCCAGCAGCTCGGCTGTGATGCTAGCGGGAGGGGAGCAGTACTTC
TRBV7-2	TRBJ2-1	few	NA	CASSDRRGANEQFF	TGTGCCAGCAGCGATCGACGGGGAGCAAATGAGCAGTTCTTC
TRBV11-2	TRBJ2-1	NA	NA	CASSPRTGSSYNEQFF	TGTGCCAGCAGCCCGAGAACGGGGTCCTCCTACAATGAGCAGTTCTTC
TRBV5-1	TRBJ2-1	NA	TRBD1	CASSQGQGADEQFF	TGCGCCAGCAGCCAAGGACAGGGGGCCGATGAGCAGTTCTTC
TRBV5-4	TRBJ2-2	NA	TRBD1	CASSWGTGVRAGELFF	TGTGCCAGCAGCTGGGGGACAGGGGTTAGGGCCGGGGAGCTGTTTTTT
TRBV24-1	TRBJ2-3	NA	NA	CATSDFAQGTDTQYF	TGTGCCACCAGTGATTTTGCGCAGGGAACAGATACGCAGTATTTT
TRBV2	TRBJ2-2	NA	NA	CASSGASYTGELFF	TGTGCCAGCAGTGGGGCTAGCTACACCGGGGAGCTGTTTTTT
TRBV24-1	TRBJ2-3	once	TRBD2	CATSERGGTDTQYF	TGTGCCACCAGTGAGCGGGGGGGCACAGATACGCAGTATTTT
TRBV6-5	TRBJ1-3	NA	NA	CASSPPGAGNTIYF	TGTGCCAGCAGCCCCCCGGGGGCTGGAAACACCATATATTTT
TRBV9	TRBJ2-5	NA	NA	CASSVDLETQYF	TGTGCCAGCAGCGTAGATCTAGAGACCCAGTACTTC
TRBV5-1	TRBJ2-3	few	NA	CASSPTHRTDTQYF	TGCGCCAGCAGCCCGACACACCGCACAGATACGCAGTATTTT
TRBV19	TRBJ1-3	few	NA	CASSTTGSSGNTIYF	TGTGCCAGTAGTACCACAGGGAGCTCTGGAAACACCATATATTTT
TRBV7-8	TRBJ2-3	few	TRBD2	CASSEGGLAGNGRDTQYF	TGTGCCAGCAGCGAAGGGGGACTAGCGGGGAATGGTCGAGATACGCAGTATTTT
TRBV29-1	TRBJ1-2	few	NA	CSVTLTGTYGYTF	TGCAGCGTGACTCTTACAGGCACATATGGCTACACCTTC
TRBV3-1/TRBV3-2	TRBJ2-5	NA	TRBD2	CASSQDIGLGSETQYF	TGTGCCAGCAGCCAAGACATCGGACTAGGATCTGAGACCCAGTACTTC
TRBV7-7	TRBJ2-4	few	TRBD1	CASSSPDREMENIQYF	TGTGCTAGCAGCTCTCCGGACAGGGAAATGGAAAACATTCAGTACTTC
TRBV19	TRBJ2-2	NA	TRBD2	CASSGLAGVGAITGELFF	TGTGCCAGTAGTGGGCTAGCGGGAGTAGGGGCTATCACCGGGGAGCTGTTTTTT
TRBV27	TRBJ2-1	NA	NA	CASSLEGAVYNEQFF	TGTGCCAGCAGTTTAGAGGGAGCGGTGTACAATGAGCAGTTCTTC
TRBV6-2/TRBV6-3	TRBJ2-3	once	NA	CASSSQGYTDTQYF	TGTGCCAGCAGTTCTCAGGGATACACAGATACGCAGTATTTT
TRBV6-1	TRBJ1-4	NA	NA	CASSESKLYGEKLFF	TGTGCCAGCAGTGAAAGTAAACTCTACGGTGAAAAACTGTTTTTT
TRBV5-1	TRBJ2-1	NA	NA	CASSLEAGDSYNEQFF	TGCGCCAGCAGCTTGGAGGCGGGTGACTCCTACAATGAGCAGTTCTTC
TRBV29-1	TRBJ1-2	many	NA	CSVAGLYGYTF	TGCAGCGTTGCAGGGCTCTATGGCTACACCTTC
TRBV10-3	TRBJ2-7	NA	NA	CAIREGGADEQYF	TGTGCCATCAGGGAGGGGGGGGCCGACGAGCAGTACTTC
TRBV11-2	TRBJ1-1	NA	NA	CATMMQGNTEAFF	TGTGCCACCATGATGCAGGGGAACACTGAAGCTTTCTTT